The clone carrying this T cell receptor beta chain was counted at least ten times. Its target is not known. This specimen belongs to a study of T cell repertoires in cytomegalovirus infection. For the study at large: The public TCR beta signatures pointed to both CMV infection and matching HLA type. Points from the study as a whole: Cumulative public TCR beta family frequency identified CMV carriers with the relevant HLA. The response measured ex vivo was dominated by TCR beta clonotypes (HLA-C-restricted and CMV-specific).

With 3 bases clipped from V and 5 bases from J, the junction kept 5 bases outside the gene matches. Germline CDR1 is SGHTA and CDR2 is FQGNSA. The CDR3 has 14 residues. TCRdb analysed the reads with MiXCR anew, one entry per CDR3 protein. The sample contains about 240,000 distinct CDR3 sequences, 9% to 15% of which appear only once. The chain couples TRBV7-2 to TRBJ2-3; 7 nucleotides align to TRBD2. The specimen sequenced was PBMCs. The clonotype was recovered from a human donor in good health (CMV status not recorded). Some clones in this sample may be carry-over from other donors' samples. As DNA, the CDR3 is TGTGCCAGCAGCTTGAAAACTAGCGTAGATACGCAGTATTTT. Translating gives CASSLKTSVDTQYF. The full variable domain, completed using reference TRBV7-2 and TRBJ2-3, is GAGVSQSPSNKVTEKGKDVELRCDPISGHTALYWYRQSLGQGLEFLIYFQGNSAPDKSGLPSDRFSAERTGGSVSTLTIQRTQQEDSAVYLCASSLKTSVDTQYFGPGTRLTVL.